These 5 T cell receptor beta chains were sequenced from one sample in a study of OX40 agonist ivuxolimab in advanced cancers. Assay: immunoSEQ multiplex PCR; the TCRdb copy retains only in-frame clones and omits some. The sample consists of some 85,000 clones, approximately 91% of them appearing once. The material was CD4+ or CD8+ T cells sorted from blood, obtained in a trial of the OX40 agonist ivuxolimab. All receptors derive from an adult with an advanced solid tumor such as melanoma, head and neck, liver or kidney cancer.

The chain joins TRBV19 to TRBJ1-5; TRBD1 aligns across 9 bases. The CDR3 has 16 residues. The germline gives CDR1 LNHDA, CDR2 SQIVND (reference sequence). The J segment lost 1 base and the V segment lost 6 bases, leaving 7 bases of the junction unmatched. The CDR3 loop reads CASRLGTGSSNQPQHF. As DNA, the CDR3 is TGTGCCAGTAGACTAGGGACAGGGTCGAGCAATCAGCCCCAGCATTTT.

The V call is TRBV5-8, the J call TRBJ2-7; TRBD2 agrees at 9 bases. Trimming at V came to 6 bases and at J to 6 bases, leaving 10 bases not matched to a gene. This CDR3 is 14 amino acids long. Per germline, CDR1 SGHTS and CDR2 YDEGEE. CDR3 region: CASTKGLALSEQYF. The CDR3, as DNA: TGTGCCAGCACCAAGGGACTAGCTTTAAGCGAGCAGTACTTC.

This clone was seen only a few times. J is TRBJ1-5 and V is TRBV7-9; no clear D gene. The ends were cut back, 3 bases at V and 1 base at J, with 7 bases in the middle. From germline, CDR1 is SEHNR and CDR2 FQNEAQ (reference sequence). This CDR3 region has 14 residues. The CDR3 nucleotides read TGTGCCAGCAGCTTGGCGGGGAGCAATCAGCCCCAGCATTTT. Translation: CASSLAGSNQPQHF.

V gene TRBV4-1 combines with J gene TRBJ1-2; D gene ambiguous. V dropped 4 bases and J dropped 0 bases, with 9 bases sitting between them. Germline V gene data show CDR1 as MGHRA and CDR2 as YSYEKL. The CDR3 has 14 residues. The DNA of the CDR3 is TGCGCCAGCAGCCTGATCCGAGCTAACTATGGCTACACCTTC. Its translation: CASSLIRANYGYTF.

The chain combines TRBV27 with TRBJ2-1; 7 positions match TRBD2. CDR1 and CDR2 (germline): MNHEY, SMNVEV (reference sequence). V gave up 0 bases and J gave up 5 bases; unmatched junction bases: 1. The CDR3 sequence is 14 residues long. The CDR3 nucleotides are TGTGCCAGCAGTTTATCGGGACTAAACAATGAGCAGTTCTTC. Its translation is CASSLSGLNNEQFF.